This TCR beta chain was captured by sequencing in a study of cytomegalovirus exposure and HLA in healthy donors. Germline assignment: CDR1 GTSNPN and CDR2 SVGIG (reference sequence). J lost 0 bases, V lost 4 bases, and 3 bases had no gene match. The CDR3 sequence is 14 residues long. Primers for the PCR totalled 60 Vbeta and 13 Jbeta. Profiled with immunoSEQ multiplex PCR; TCRdb holds only in-frame clones, not every one. The data contain approximately 140,000 clones, approximately 75% of them singletons. The receptor comes from a woman aged 40 to 50 in good health and CMV-seropositive. Sequenced: PBMCs. V is TRBV30 and J is TRBJ2-1; 7 nucleotides match TRBD2. CDR3: CAWTRGSSYNEQFF. The CDR3 nucleotides are TGTGCCTGGACGCGGGGGAGCTCCTACAATGAGCAGTTCTTC.